The rows below give T cell receptor beta chains drawn from one sample of a study of cytomegalovirus exposure and HLA in healthy donors. Some clones are missing from TCRdb's copy, which holds only in-frame ones; the method was immunoSEQ multiplex PCR. This table holds under 200,000 clones, about 80% found once. The specimen was PBMCs. These receptor sequences come from a woman aged 45-59 years in good health and CMV-seronegative. Both conserved end residues are part of each CDR3. The D gene is left open where the match is weak. The size of a clone is reported for some rows only, either as once, few or many, or as a class for expanded clones.

-	TRBV19	few	TRBJ2-7	CASSPREWYEQYF	TGTGCCAGTAGTCCTCGAGAGTGGTACGAGCAGTACTTC
TRBD1	TRBV7-3	-	TRBJ2-3	CASSPLRDRGTPDTQYF	TGTGCCAGCAGCCCCCTCCGGGACAGGGGGACCCCAGATACGCAGTATTTT
-	TRBV29-1	few	TRBJ2-7	CSVEVPTVTTYEQYF	TGCAGCGTTGAAGTCCCTACAGTGACGACCTACGAGCAGTACTTC
-	TRBV19	-	TRBJ2-7	CASSPTVGYEQYF	TGTGCCAGTAGTCCTACTGTCGGCTACGAGCAGTACTTC
TRBD1	TRBV2	-	TRBJ1-2	CASSERTGGNYGYTF	TGTGCCAGCAGTGAAAGGACAGGGGGCAACTATGGCTACACCTTC
TRBD1	TRBV28	-	TRBJ1-2	CASSLGTGGNYGYTF	TGTGCCAGCAGTCTGGGGACAGGTGGTAACTATGGCTACACCTTC
TRBD1	TRBV6-5	-	TRBJ1-5	CASRSDRASGQPQHF	TGTGCCAGCAGGTCGGACAGGGCGAGTGGTCAGCCCCAGCATTTT
TRBD1	TRBV27	-	TRBJ2-6	CASRHYGTGSGANVLTF	TGTGCCAGCAGACATTACGGGACAGGGTCTGGGGCCAACGTCCTGACTTTC
TRBD1	TRBV7-3	-	TRBJ2-7	CASSLTGTDRGNYEQYF	TGTGCCAGCAGCTTAACGGGAACGGACAGGGGCAACTACGAGCAGTACTTC
TRBD2	TRBV25-1	-	TRBJ2-2	CASSEYLAAGGTGELFF	TGTGCCAGCAGTGAATATCTAGCGGCGGGGGGGACCGGGGAGCTGTTTTTT
TRBD1	TRBV6-1	-	TRBJ2-1	CASSEQQGFGEQFF	TGTGCCAGCAGTGAACAACAGGGGTTTGGTGAGCAGTTCTTC
-	TRBV28	-	TRBJ2-5	CASSRQSQETQYF	TGTGCCAGCAGCAGACAGTCGCAAGAGACCCAGTACTTC
-	TRBV21-1	-	TRBJ2-3	CASSPVGLAGVSDTQYF	TGTGCCAGCAGCCCGGTGGGACTAGCGGGAGTCTCAGATACGCAGTATTTT
-	TRBV29-1	-	TRBJ2-7	CSVYRGNNPYEQYF	TGCAGCGTATATCGGGGGAACAACCCCTACGAGCAGTACTTC
-	TRBV19	-	TRBJ1-1	CASSIAVGGDTEAFF	TGTGCCAGTAGTATAGCTGTTGGGGGGGACACTGAAGCTTTCTTT
-	TRBV28	-	TRBJ1-1	CASRPGGKDTEAFF	TGTGCCAGCAGACCCGGGGGGAAGGACACTGAAGCTTTCTTT
-	TRBV7-9	-	TRBJ1-5	CASSPDGGGWGQPQHF	TGTGCCAGCAGCCCGGACGGGGGAGGGTGGGGACAGCCCCAGCATTTT
-	TRBV6-5	-	TRBJ1-3	CASRGFRSGNTIYF	TGTGCCAGCCGGGGGTTTCGTTCTGGAAACACCATATATTTT
-	TRBV10-3	-	TRBJ1-5	CAISEFAGYNQPQHF	TGTGCCATCAGTGAGTTCGCAGGGTACAATCAGCCCCAGCATTTT
-	TRBV5-4	-	TRBJ2-7	CASSSTGGNYEQYF	TGTGCCAGCAGCTCGACTGGCGGGAACTACGAGCAGTACTTC
TRBD1	TRBV30	-	TRBJ1-6	CAWSGQGAWNSPLHF	TGTGCCTGGAGTGGACAGGGGGCTTGGAATTCACCCCTCCACTTT
TRBD2	TRBV2	-	TRBJ2-1	CASREGLAGDNNEQFF	TGTGCCAGCAGAGAGGGACTAGCGGGCGATAACAATGAGCAGTTCTTC
-	TRBV19	few	TRBJ1-2	CASGDRYGYTF	TGTGCCAGCGGGGATCGCTATGGCTACACCTTC
TRBD2	TRBV6-6	-	TRBJ2-5	CASSYPFAGVGETQYF	TGTGCCAGCAGTTACCCGTTTGCGGGAGTTGGAGAGACCCAGTACTTC
-	TRBV6-5	-	TRBJ1-2	CASSRGGGYGYTF	TGTGCCAGCAGTCGCGGGGGGGGCTATGGCTACACCTTC
TRBD2	TRBV6-5	-	TRBJ2-1	CASSSYSGRALYEQFF	TGTGCCAGCAGTTCCTATAGCGGGAGGGCCCTCTATGAGCAGTTCTTC
TRBD1	TRBV30	-	TRBJ1-5	CAWTQGAQGQPQHF	TGTGCCTGGACGCAGGGGGCGCAGGGTCAGCCCCAGCATTTT
-	TRBV2	-	TRBJ2-7	CASRERFDEQYF	TGTGCCAGCAGAGAACGGTTTGACGAGCAGTACTTC
TRBD1	TRBV28	-	TRBJ2-3	CASSLGTGAGDTQYF	TGTGCCAGCAGTTTAGGGACAGGAGCGGGAGATACGCAGTATTTT
-	TRBV6-5	-	TRBJ1-1	CASSYSRVQRNTEAFF	TGTGCCAGCAGTTACTCGAGGGTACAGCGGAACACTGAAGCTTTCTTT
-	TRBV5-1	-	TRBJ2-1	CASSFQEDNEQFF	TGCGCCAGCAGCTTTCAGGAGGACAATGAGCAGTTCTTC
-	TRBV28	-	TRBJ1-5	CAAVRDSNQPQHF	TGTGCCGCTGTGAGGGATAGCAATCAGCCCCAGCATTTT
-	TRBV19	-	TRBJ2-7	CASSIDPSTDEQYF	TGTGCCAGTAGTATAGACCCTAGCACGGACGAGCAGTACTTC
-	TRBV29-1	-	TRBJ2-4	CSVEPQRNIQYF	TGCAGCGTTGAACCCCAGCGGAACATTCAGTACTTC
-	TRBV30	-	TRBJ1-5	CAWSAEFRAQPQHF	TGTGCCTGGTCTGCGGAGTTCAGGGCTCAGCCCCAGCATTTT
-	TRBV5-1	few	TRBJ1-1	CASRLTGDEAFF	TGCGCCAGCAGGTTGACAGGTGATGAAGCTTTCTTT
TRBD1	TRBV5-1	-	TRBJ2-4	CASSVPGQLAKNIQYF	TGCGCCAGCAGCGTACCGGGACAGCTAGCCAAAAACATTCAGTACTTC
TRBD1	TRBV5-1	-	TRBJ2-1	CASSGGTGKGGEQFF	TGCGCCAGCAGCGGGGGGACAGGGAAGGGTGGTGAGCAGTTCTTC
TRBD2	TRBV10-1	-	TRBJ2-1	CARPLAGGRFNEQFF	TGCGCCAGACCCCTAGCGGGAGGGCGTTTCAATGAGCAGTTCTTC
-	TRBV7-9	-	TRBJ1-5	CASTTGNQPQHF	TGTGCCAGCACTACGGGCAATCAGCCCCAGCATTTT
-	TRBV14	-	TRBJ2-1	CASSQRRPNEQFF	TGTGCCAGCAGCCAAAGGCGGCCCAATGAGCAGTTCTTC
-	TRBV30	-	TRBJ2-5	CAWSYGGGEQYF	TGTGCCTGGAGTTACGGAGGTGGGGAGCAGTACTTC
TRBD1	TRBV4-1	-	TRBJ1-4	CASSQGTFSEGAPHEKLFF	TGCGCCAGCAGCCAAGGCACCTTTTCAGAGGGGGCGCCTCATGAAAAACTGTTTTTT
-	TRBV6-1	-	TRBJ1-2	CASRAVEAGYTF	TGTGCCAGCAGAGCAGTAGAGGCTGGCTACACCTTC
-	TRBV2	few	TRBJ1-5	CASSSGGNQPQHF	TGTGCCAGCAGTTCAGGTGGCAATCAGCCCCAGCATTTT
-	TRBV6-1	-	TRBJ1-1	CASSGQKSNTEAFF	TGTGCCAGCAGTGGCCAGAAGTCGAACACTGAAGCTTTCTTT
-	TRBV11-1	-	TRBJ2-2	CASTWGQGPGELFF	TGTGCCAGCACCTGGGGGCAGGGGCCCGGGGAGCTGTTTTTT
TRBD1	TRBV7-2	-	TRBJ1-2	CASSFRTGNYTF	TGTGCCAGCAGCTTTAGGACAGGGAATTACACCTTC
-	TRBV30	-	TRBJ1-5	CAWSVTGSQPQHF	TGTGCCTGGAGTGTAACAGGGAGTCAGCCCCAGCATTTT
-	TRBV28	few	TRBJ1-1	CAHSLGSTNTEAFF	TGTGCCCACAGCTTGGGGAGCACGAACACTGAAGCTTTCTTT
TRBD1	TRBV28	-	TRBJ1-2	CASRQQGDYYGYTF	TGTGCCAGCAGACAACAGGGGGATTATTATGGCTACACCTTC
TRBD2	TRBV28	-	TRBJ2-2	CASISGSVGELFF	TGTGCCAGCATCAGCGGGAGTGTCGGGGAGCTGTTTTTT
-	TRBV6-5	-	TRBJ1-5	CASSYGAGLQPQHF	TGTGCCAGCAGTTACGGGGCAGGGCTTCAGCCCCAGCATTTT
-	TRBV2	-	TRBJ2-2	CASSESEVQGTGELFF	TGTGCCAGCAGTGAAAGTGAGGTCCAAGGAACCGGGGAGCTGTTTTTT
TRBD1	TRBV2	-	TRBJ1-6	CASRDRVNSPLHF	TGTGCCAGCAGGGACAGGGTCAATTCACCCCTCCACTTT